What follows are 17 T cell receptor beta chains derived from one specimen sequenced in a study of cytomegalovirus exposure and HLA in healthy donors. Profiled with immunoSEQ multiplex PCR; TCRdb holds only in-frame clones, not every one. In the table there are under 150,000 clones, 70% to 90% of which are singletons. The specimen was PBMCs. Receptors originate from a man younger than 35 in good health and CMV-seropositive.

The chain has TRBV25-1 and TRBJ1-2, with a possible D match to TRBD1 (6 bases). V lost 4 bases to trimming and J lost 2 bases, with 14 bases between them. The germline CDR1 and CDR2 sequences are MGHDK and SYGVNS. This CDR3 has 15 residues. The CDR3 here is CASSVTGSGNYGYTF. For the CDR3, the DNA is TGTGCCAGCAGTGTAACAGGGAGTGGGAACTATGGCTACACCTTC.

The chain joins TRBV5-6 to TRBJ2-3; D remains ambiguous. Trimming removed 4 bases at V and 5 bases at J, with 17 bases between. Germline CDR1 SGHDT, CDR2 YYEEEE. The CDR3 loop spans 15 amino acids. CDR3 residues: CASSAPIAYGDTQYF. The CDR3 DNA sequence: TGTGCCAGCAGCGCCCCGATAGCATATGGAGATACGCAGTATTTT.

This chain links TRBV19 with TRBJ1-1, with D possibly being TRBD1 (6 bases). Germline loops: CDR1 LNHDA, CDR2 SQIVND (reference sequence). Trimming left V 1 base short and J 0 bases short, with 15 bases between. The CDR3 consists of 17 residues. CDR3 loop: CASSIGVRGQMNTEAFF. For the CDR3, the DNA is TGTGCCAGTAGTATAGGCGTCAGGGGACAAATGAACACTGAAGCTTTCTTT.

This rearrangement joins TRBV16 to TRBJ2-3; 9 positions match TRBD2. V lost 0 bases and J lost 0; bases outside the gene matches: 7. The germline V gene has CDR1 KGHSY and CDR2 FQNENV. The CDR3 is 18 amino acids. The CDR3 here is CASSQSRGTSWSTDTQYF. CDR3 bases: TGTGCCAGCAGCCAATCCCGAGGGACTAGCTGGAGCACAGATACGCAGTATTTT.

The chain recombines TRBV5-4 with TRBJ2-1; 8 nucleotides line up with TRBD2. The V and J ends lost 5 bases and 0 bases, in that order; junction bases with no gene match: 7. Germline-derived CDR1 and CDR2 are SGHNT and YYREEE (reference sequence). CDR3 size: 16 residues. The CDR3 DNA sequence: TGTGCCAGCAGTGTTGGTGGGACTAGCTCCTACAATGAGCAGTTCTTC. Encoded protein: CASSVGGTSSYNEQFF.

The gene calls are TRBV9 and TRBJ2-2; 10 bases are a match to TRBD2. The V and J ends lost 1 base and 7 bases, in that order; junction bases with no gene match: 4. The CDR3 extends over 15 amino acids. Germline assignment: CDR1 SGDLS and CDR2 YYNGEE. CDR3 sequence (DNA): TGTGCCAGCAGCGTATCTAGCGGGAGTTTCGGGGAGCTGTTTTTT. Its protein is CASSVSSGSFGELFF.

The chain recombines TRBV4-2 with TRBJ2-5; 8 bases map to TRBD2. This CDR3 is built from 18 residues. J was trimmed by 6 bases and V by 0 bases; bases with no gene match: 15. Germline V gene data show CDR1 as LGHNA and CDR2 as YNFKEQ. The CDR3, as DNA: TGTGCCAGCAGCCAAGAACCTAGCGGGTTAGGTTTCGTAAAGACCCAGTACTTC. Translated, it gives CASSQEPSGLGFVKTQYF.

In this sample, this clone turned up once. The V gene is TRBV4-1, the J gene TRBJ2-5, with 8 bases aligning to TRBD2. Germline V CDR1 and CDR2: MGHRA, YSYEKL. The CDR3 has 16 residues. Trimming at V came to 4 bases and at J to 0 bases, leaving 7 bases not matched to a gene. The CDR3 region is CASSLAPGLDQETQYF. DNA for the CDR3: TGCGCCAGCAGCCTAGCCCCGGGACTAGACCAAGAGACCCAGTACTTC.

The V call is TRBV5-1, the J call TRBJ2-1, with 8 bases identical to TRBD2. With V trimmed by 4 bases and J by 6 bases, 9 bases remained unmatched. Per the germline V gene, CDR1 is SGHRS and CDR2 is YFSETQ. This CDR3 spans 15 amino acids. CDR3 sequence reads: CASSRSGGGPNEQFF. The CDR3 region has the DNA TGCGCCAGCAGCCGGTCGGGAGGGGGTCCCAATGAGCAGTTCTTC.

The chain has TRBV6-1 and TRBJ2-7, with 8 positions matching TRBD1. V lost 2 bases to trimming and J lost 4 bases; unmatched junction nucleotides: 13. The germline CDR1 and CDR2 sequences are MNHNS and SASEGT. This CDR3 is built from 17 residues. CDR3 DNA: TGTGCCAGCAGTGAACAAGGGGACAGGTGGTTAGGGTACGAGCAGTACTTC. Translation: CASSEQGDRWLGYEQYF.

CDR3 nucleotide sequence: TGTGCCAGTAGTGCCCTCGGACAGGGGGACTATGGCTACACCTTC. Amino acid sequence: CASSALGQGDYGYTF. The chain links TRBV19 to TRBJ1-2; the match to TRBD1 covers 10 bases. The junction had 6 bases not matched to a gene; V was cut back by 5 bases and J by 3 bases. Germline values: CDR1 LNHDA, CDR2 SQIVND (reference sequence). The CDR3 has 15 residues.

V gene TRBV18 combines with J gene TRBJ1-1; 7 nucleotides align to TRBD1. The junction had 9 bases not matched to a gene; V was cut back by 4 bases and J by 1 base. This CDR3 is 16 amino acids long. Germline-derived CDR1 and CDR2 are KGHSH and LQKENI. This chain's CDR3 is CASSRTEGQSNTEAFF. CDR3 nucleotides: TGTGCCAGCTCACGGACGGAGGGACAGTCGAACACTGAAGCTTTCTTT.

The V gene is TRBV23-1, the J gene TRBJ1-2; tentative D call: TRBD1 (6 bases). Being an ORF, TRBV23-1 has a function that is uncertain. This CDR3 spans 18 amino acids. V lost 1 base and J lost 7, with 25 bases in between. CDR3 in amino acids: CASSQFGPAGDVASGYTF. The CDR3 DNA reads TGCGCCAGCAGTCAATTTGGCCCGGCAGGGGATGTTGCTTCTGGCTACACCTTC.

This CDR3 is CASRVPGGHYEQYF. The CDR3 DNA sequence: TGTGCCAGCAGGGTACCCGGAGGTCACTACGAGCAGTACTTC. V gene TRBV6-5 combines with J gene TRBJ2-7, with D possibly matching TRBD2 (5 bases). Germline V gene sequence: CDR1 MNHEY, CDR2 SVGAGI. The CDR3 totals 14 residues. Trimming left V 6 bases short and J 3 bases short, with 15 bases between.

This chain links TRBV5-1 with TRBJ1-1, with a tentative D call TRBD1 (5 bases). The germline V gene has CDR1 SGHRS and CDR2 YFSETQ. With 0 bases removed from V and 0 bases from J, the gap between germline ends came to 9 bases. The CDR3 consists of 15 residues. The DNA of the CDR3 is TGCGCCAGCAGCTTGGAGGGGCCAATGAACACTGAAGCTTTCTTT. Translated: CASSLEGPMNTEAFF.

The rearrangement uses TRBV6-5 and TRBJ1-5, with 8 nucleotides matching TRBD1. The CDR3 consists of 15 residues. V trimming: 5 bases; J trimming: 6 bases; junction bases outside the gene matches: 9. CDR1 is MNHEY, CDR2 SVGAGI, per germline. The CDR3 region is CASSPRTGSAQPQHF. CDR3 bases: TGTGCCAGCAGTCCCCGGACAGGGTCGGCTCAGCCCCAGCATTTT.

J is TRBJ1-1 and V is TRBV10-2; D call uncertain. Germline V gives CDR1 WSHSY, CDR2 SAAADI. V lost 7 bases, J lost 7 bases, and 19 bases lay in between. CDR3 length: 14 residues. The CDR3 spells CASIQSTLGDEAFF. CDR3 sequence (DNA): TGCGCCAGCATACAGTCCACCCTGGGCGATGAAGCTTTCTTT.